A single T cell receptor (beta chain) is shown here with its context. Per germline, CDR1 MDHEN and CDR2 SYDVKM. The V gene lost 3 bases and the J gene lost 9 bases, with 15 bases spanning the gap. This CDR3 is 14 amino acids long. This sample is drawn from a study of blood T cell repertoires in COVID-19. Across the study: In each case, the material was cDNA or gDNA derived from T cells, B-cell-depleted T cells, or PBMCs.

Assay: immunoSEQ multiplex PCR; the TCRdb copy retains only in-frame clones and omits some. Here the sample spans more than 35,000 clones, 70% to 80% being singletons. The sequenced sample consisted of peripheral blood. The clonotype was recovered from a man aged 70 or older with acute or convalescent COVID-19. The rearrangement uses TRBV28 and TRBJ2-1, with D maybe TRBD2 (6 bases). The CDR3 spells CASSLGAGSFEQFF. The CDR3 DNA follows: TGTGCCAGCAGTTTGGGCGCGGGGTCCTTTGAGCAGTTCTTC.